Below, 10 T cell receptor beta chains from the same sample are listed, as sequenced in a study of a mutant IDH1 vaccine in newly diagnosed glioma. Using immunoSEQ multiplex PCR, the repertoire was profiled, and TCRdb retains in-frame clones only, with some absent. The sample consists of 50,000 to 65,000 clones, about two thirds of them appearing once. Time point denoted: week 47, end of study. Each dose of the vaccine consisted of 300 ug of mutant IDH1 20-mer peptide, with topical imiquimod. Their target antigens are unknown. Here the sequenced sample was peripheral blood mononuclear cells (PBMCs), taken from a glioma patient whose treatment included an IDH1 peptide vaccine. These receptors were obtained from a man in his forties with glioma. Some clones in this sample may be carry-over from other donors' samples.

The CDR3 region is CASSQVASGSYEQYF. The CDR3 DNA is TGCGCCAGCAGCCAAGTAGCTAGCGGATCCTACGAGCAGTACTTC. The chain couples TRBV4-1 to TRBJ2-7; 7 bases fit TRBD2. The CDR3 extends over 15 amino acids. The junction had 4 bases not matched to a gene; V was cut back by 1 base and J by 1 base. Germline CDR1 and CDR2: MGHRA and YSYEKL.

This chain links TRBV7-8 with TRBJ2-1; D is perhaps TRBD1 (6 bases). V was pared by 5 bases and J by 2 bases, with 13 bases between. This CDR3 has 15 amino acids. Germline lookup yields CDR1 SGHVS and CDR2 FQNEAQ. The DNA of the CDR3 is TGTGCCAGCAGCCAGGGGCGTAAGGCCTACAATGAGCAGTTCTTC. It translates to CASSQGRKAYNEQFF. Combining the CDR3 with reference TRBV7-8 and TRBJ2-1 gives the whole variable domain GAGVSQSPRYKVAKRGQDVALRCDPISGHVSLFWYQQALGQGPEFLTYFQNEAQLDKSGLPSDRFFAERPEGSVSTLKIQRTQQEDSAVYLCASSQGRKAYNEQFFGPGTRLTVL.

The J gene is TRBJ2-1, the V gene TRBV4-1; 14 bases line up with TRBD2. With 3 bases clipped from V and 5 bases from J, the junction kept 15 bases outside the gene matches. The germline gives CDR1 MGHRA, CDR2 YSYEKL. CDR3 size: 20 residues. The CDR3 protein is CASSHIGTSGGRGGNNEQFF. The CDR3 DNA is TGCGCCAGCAGCCATATCGGGACTAGCGGGGGCAGAGGGGGGAACAATGAGCAGTTCTTC.

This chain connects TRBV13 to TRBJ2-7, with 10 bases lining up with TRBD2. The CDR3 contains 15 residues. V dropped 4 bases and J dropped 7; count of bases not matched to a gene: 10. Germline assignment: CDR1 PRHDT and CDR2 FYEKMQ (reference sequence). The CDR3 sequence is CASSSGGGLAREQYF. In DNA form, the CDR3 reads TGTGCCAGCAGCTCCGGAGGGGGACTAGCGCGAGAGCAGTACTTC.

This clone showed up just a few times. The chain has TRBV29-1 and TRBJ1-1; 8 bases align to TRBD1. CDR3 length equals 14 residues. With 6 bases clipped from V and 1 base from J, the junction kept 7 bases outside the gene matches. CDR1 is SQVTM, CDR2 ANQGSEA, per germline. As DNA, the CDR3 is TGCAGCGTGGAGCAGGGGGCGGGGAACACTGAAGCTTTCTTT. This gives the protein CSVEQGAGNTEAFF. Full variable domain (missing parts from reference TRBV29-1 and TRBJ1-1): SAVISQKPSRDICQRGTSLTIQCQVDSQVTMMFWYRQQPGQSLTLIATANQGSEATYESGFVIDKFPISRPNLTFSTLTVSNMSPEDSSIYLCSVEQGAGNTEAFFGQGTRLTVV.

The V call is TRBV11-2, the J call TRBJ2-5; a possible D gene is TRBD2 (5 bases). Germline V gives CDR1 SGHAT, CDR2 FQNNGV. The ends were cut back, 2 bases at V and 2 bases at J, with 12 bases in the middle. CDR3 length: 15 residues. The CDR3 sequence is CASSLTPRGQETQYF. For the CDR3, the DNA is TGTGCCAGCAGCTTAACTCCTCGGGGTCAAGAGACCCAGTACTTC. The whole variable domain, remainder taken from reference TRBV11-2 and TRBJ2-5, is EAGVAQSPRYKIIEKRQSVAFWCNPISGHATLYWYQQILGQGPKLLIQFQNNGVVDDSQLPKDRFSAERLKGVDSTLKIQPAKLEDSAVYLCASSLTPRGQETQYFGPGTRLLVL.

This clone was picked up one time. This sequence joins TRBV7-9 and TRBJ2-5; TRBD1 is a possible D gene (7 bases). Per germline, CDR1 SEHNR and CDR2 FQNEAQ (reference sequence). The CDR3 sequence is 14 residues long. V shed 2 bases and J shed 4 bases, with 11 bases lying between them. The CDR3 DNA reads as TGTGCCAGCAGCTTAAGACAGGGAGGAGAGACCCAGTACTTC. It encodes CASSLRQGGETQYF.

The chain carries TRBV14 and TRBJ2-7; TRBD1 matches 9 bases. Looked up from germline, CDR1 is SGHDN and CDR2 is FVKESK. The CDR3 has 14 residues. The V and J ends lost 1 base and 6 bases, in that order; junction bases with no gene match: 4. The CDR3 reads CASSQGRTGAEQYF. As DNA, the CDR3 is TGTGCCAGCAGCCAAGGCAGGACAGGGGCCGAGCAGTACTTC.

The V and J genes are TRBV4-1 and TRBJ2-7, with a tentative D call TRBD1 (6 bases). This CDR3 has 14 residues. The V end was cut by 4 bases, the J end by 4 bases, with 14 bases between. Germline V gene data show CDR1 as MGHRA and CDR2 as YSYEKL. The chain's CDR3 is CASSPGTKSYEQYF. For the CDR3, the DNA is TGCGCCAGCAGCCCCGGGACAAAATCATACGAGCAGTACTTC.

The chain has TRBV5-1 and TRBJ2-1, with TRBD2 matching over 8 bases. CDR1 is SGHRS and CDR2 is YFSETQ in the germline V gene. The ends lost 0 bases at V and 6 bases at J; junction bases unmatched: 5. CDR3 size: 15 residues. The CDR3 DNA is TGCGCCAGCAGCTTGGTGCGGGGGGCCGCCAATGAGCAGTTCTTC. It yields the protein CASSLVRGAANEQFF. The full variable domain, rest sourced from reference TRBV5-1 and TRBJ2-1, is KAGVTQTPRYLIKTRGQQVTLSCSPISGHRSVSWYQQTPGQGLQFLFEYFSETQRNKGNFPGRFSGRQFSNSRSEMNVSTLELGDSALYLCASSLVRGAANEQFFGPGTRLTVL.